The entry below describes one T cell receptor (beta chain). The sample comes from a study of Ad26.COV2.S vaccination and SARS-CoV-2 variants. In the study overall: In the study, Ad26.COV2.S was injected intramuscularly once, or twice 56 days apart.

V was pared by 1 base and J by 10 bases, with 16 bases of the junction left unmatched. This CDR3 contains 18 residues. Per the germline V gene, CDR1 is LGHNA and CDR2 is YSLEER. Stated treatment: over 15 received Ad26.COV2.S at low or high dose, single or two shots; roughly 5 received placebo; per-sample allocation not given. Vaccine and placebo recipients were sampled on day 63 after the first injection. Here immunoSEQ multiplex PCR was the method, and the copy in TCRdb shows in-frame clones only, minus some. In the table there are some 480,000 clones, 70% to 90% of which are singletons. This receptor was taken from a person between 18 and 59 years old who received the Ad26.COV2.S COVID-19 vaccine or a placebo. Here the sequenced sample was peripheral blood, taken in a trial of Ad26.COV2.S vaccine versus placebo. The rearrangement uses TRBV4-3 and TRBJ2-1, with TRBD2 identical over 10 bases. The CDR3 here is CASSQVLAASGSFGEQFF. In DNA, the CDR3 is TGCGCCAGCAGCCAAGTCCTGGCAGCTAGCGGGAGTTTTGGGGAGCAGTTCTTC.